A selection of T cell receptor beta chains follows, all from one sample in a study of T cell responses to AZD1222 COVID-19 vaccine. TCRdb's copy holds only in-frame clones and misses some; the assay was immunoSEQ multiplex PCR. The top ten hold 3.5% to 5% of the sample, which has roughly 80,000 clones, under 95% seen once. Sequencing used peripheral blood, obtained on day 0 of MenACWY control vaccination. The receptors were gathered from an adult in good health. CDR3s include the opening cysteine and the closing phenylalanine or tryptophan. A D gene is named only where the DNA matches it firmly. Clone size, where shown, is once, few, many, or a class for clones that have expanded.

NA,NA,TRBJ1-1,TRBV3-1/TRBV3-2,CASSQAGANTEAFF,TGTGCCAGCAGCCAAGCAGGAGCGAACACTGAAGCTTTCTTT
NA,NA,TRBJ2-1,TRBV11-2,CASALLFGGVPGNEQFF,TGTGCCAGCGCCCTTTTGTTCGGTGGGGTTCCTGGCAATGAGCAGTTCTTC
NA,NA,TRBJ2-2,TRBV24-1,CATSAQTRTRTGELFF,TGTGCCACCAGTGCCCAGACTCGAACCCGGACCGGGGAGCTGTTTTTT
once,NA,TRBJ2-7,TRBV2,CASSLARASYEQYF,TGTGCCAGCAGTCTAGCGCGGGCATCCTACGAGCAGTACTTC
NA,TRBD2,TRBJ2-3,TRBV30,CAWRLAGGPGTQYF,TGTGCCTGGAGACTAGCGGGAGGGCCGGGTACGCAGTATTTT
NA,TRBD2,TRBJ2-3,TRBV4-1,CASKDEGGVDTQYF,TGCGCCAGCAAGGACGAGGGAGGGGTCGATACGCAGTATTTT
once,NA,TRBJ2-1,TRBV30,CAWSYIADEQFF,TGTGCCTGGTCTTATATCGCCGATGAGCAGTTCTTC
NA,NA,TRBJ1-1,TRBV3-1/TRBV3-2,CASSQAGRNTEAFF,TGTGCCAGCAGCCAGGCAGGGAGGAACACTGAAGCTTTCTTT
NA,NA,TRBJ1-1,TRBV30,CAWVTGNTEAFF,TGTGCCTGGGTCACAGGGAACACTGAAGCTTTCTTT
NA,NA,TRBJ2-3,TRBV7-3,CASSSSPTDTQYF,TGTGCCAGCAGCTCCTCCCCGACCGATACGCAGTATTTT
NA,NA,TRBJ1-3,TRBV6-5,CASSSNRGNTIYF,TGTGCCAGCAGTTCGAACAGGGGAAACACCATATATTTT
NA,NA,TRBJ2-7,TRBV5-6,CASSIHRRPSSYEQYF,TGTGCCAGCAGCATCCACAGGCGCCCGAGCTCCTACGAGCAGTACTTC
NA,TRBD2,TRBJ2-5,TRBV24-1,CATSGLAGDQYF,TGTGCCACCAGCGGACTAGCGGGGGACCAGTACTTC
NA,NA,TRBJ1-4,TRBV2,CASTYQGMEKLFF,TGTGCCAGCACTTACCAGGGAATGGAGAAACTGTTTTTT
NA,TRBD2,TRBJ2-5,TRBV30,CAWSVVSSGEETQYF,TGTGCCTGGAGTGTAGTTTCTAGCGGAGAAGAGACCCAGTACTTC
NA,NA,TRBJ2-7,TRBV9,CASSPSGTPHLYF,TGTGCCAGCAGCCCCTCCGGGACCCCGCATTTGTACTTC
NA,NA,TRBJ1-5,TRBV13,CASSHGLNSNQPQHF,TGTGCCAGCAGCCACGGACTGAATAGCAATCAGCCCCAGCATTTT
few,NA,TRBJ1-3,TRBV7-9,CASSHPTRSGNTIYF,TGTGCCAGCAGCCACCCTACCCGCTCTGGAAACACCATATATTTT
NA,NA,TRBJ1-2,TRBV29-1,CSVEGGRQYGYTF,TGCAGCGTTGAAGGTGGTAGGCAGTATGGCTACACCTTC
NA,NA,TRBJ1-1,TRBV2,CASSETRTPNTEAFF,TGTGCCAGCAGTGAAACCCGGACACCGAACACTGAAGCTTTCTTT
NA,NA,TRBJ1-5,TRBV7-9,CASSPPNQPQHF,TGTGCCAGCAGCCCACCCAATCAGCCCCAGCATTTT
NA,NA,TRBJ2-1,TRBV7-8,CASSRPRLAVYNEQFF,TGTGCCAGCAGCCGCCCCAGATTGGCGGTTTACAATGAGCAGTTCTTC
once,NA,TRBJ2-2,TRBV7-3,CASSGGSELFF,TGTGCCAGCAGCGGTGGCAGCGAGCTGTTTTTT
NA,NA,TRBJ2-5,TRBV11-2,CASSLGPLVNDF,TGTGCCAGCAGCTTAGGGCCACTAGTGAACGACTTC
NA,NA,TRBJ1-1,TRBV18,CASSSQGENTEAFF,TGTGCCAGCTCATCTCAGGGTGAGAACACTGAAGCTTTCTTT
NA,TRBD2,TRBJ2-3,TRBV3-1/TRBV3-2,CASSQTSSGGDTQYF,TGTGCCAGCAGCCAGACTTCATCGGGGGGGGATACGCAGTATTTT
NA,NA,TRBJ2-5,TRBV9,CASSFGTPGGETQYF,TGTGCCAGCAGCTTCGGGACTCCGGGCGGTGAGACCCAGTACTTC
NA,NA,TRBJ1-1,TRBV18,CASSPGFDMTGTEAFF,TGTGCCAGCTCACCGGGTTTTGACATGACAGGAACTGAAGCTTTCTTT
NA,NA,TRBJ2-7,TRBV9,CASSVAGATFNEQYF,TGTGCCAGCAGCGTAGCCGGGGCCACCTTTAACGAGCAGTACTTC
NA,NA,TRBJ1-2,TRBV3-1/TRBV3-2,CASSQVGGGANANGYTF,TGTGCCAGCAGCCAAGTTGGGGGGGGCGCAAATGCGAATGGCTACACCTTC
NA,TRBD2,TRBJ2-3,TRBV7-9,CASSLVTPAGTRHDTQYF,TGTGCCAGCAGCTTAGTAACTCCCGCGGGGACTAGGCACGATACGCAGTATTTT
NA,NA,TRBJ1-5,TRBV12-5,CASGLVPRGTQPQHF,TGTGCTAGTGGTTTGGTACCCCGGGGAACTCAGCCCCAGCATTTT
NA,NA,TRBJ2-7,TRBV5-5,CASTPDSAYEQYF,TGTGCCAGCACCCCAGACAGCGCCTACGAGCAGTACTTC
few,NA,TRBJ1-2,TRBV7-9,CASSSTGVYGYTF,TGTGCCAGCAGCTCTACAGGCGTCTATGGCTACACCTTC
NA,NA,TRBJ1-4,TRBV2,CASSGRTDPTNEKLFF,TGTGCCAGCAGTGGTCGGACAGACCCAACTAATGAAAAACTGTTTTTT
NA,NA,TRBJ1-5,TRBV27,CASSLLGGGIGQPQHF,TGTGCCAGCAGTCTACTCGGGGGTGGTATCGGACAGCCCCAGCATTTT
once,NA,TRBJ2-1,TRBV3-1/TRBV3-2,CASSQRTGSPYNEQFF,TGTGCCAGCAGCCAACGGACGGGGTCCCCCTACAATGAGCAGTTCTTC
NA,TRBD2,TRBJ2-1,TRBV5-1,CASSPVSGAYNEQFF,TGCGCCAGCAGCCCAGTTAGCGGGGCCTACAATGAGCAGTTCTTC
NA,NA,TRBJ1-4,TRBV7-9,CASSFSSNNEKLFF,TGTGCCAGCAGCTTTAGTTCGAATAATGAAAAACTGTTTTTT
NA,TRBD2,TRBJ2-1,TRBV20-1,CSASGLAGAAYNEQFF,TGCAGTGCTAGTGGACTAGCGGGAGCGGCCTACAATGAGCAGTTCTTC
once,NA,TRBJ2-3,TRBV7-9,CALGGFTSTDTQYF,TGTGCCTTGGGTGGATTTACTAGCACAGATACGCAGTATTTT
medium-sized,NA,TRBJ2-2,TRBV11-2,CASSLVWVGELFF,TGTGCCAGCAGCTTAGTTTGGGTCGGGGAGCTGTTTTTT
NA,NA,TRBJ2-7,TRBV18,CASSLIPDREQYF,TGTGCCAGCTCACTGATCCCGGACCGCGAGCAGTACTTC
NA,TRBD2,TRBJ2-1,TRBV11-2,CASSRGLAGGNEQFF,TGTGCCAGCAGCCGAGGACTAGCGGGAGGGAATGAGCAGTTCTTC
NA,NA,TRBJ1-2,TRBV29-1,CSVLRDGGVDGYTF,TGCAGCGTCCTTCGAGATGGGGGGGTAGATGGCTACACCTTC
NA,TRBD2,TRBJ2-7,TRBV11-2,CASSLLAGTSRAEQYF,TGTGCCAGCAGCTTACTAGCCGGGACTAGCAGGGCCGAGCAGTACTTC
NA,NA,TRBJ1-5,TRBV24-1,CATSRASNQPQHF,TGTGCCACCAGCAGGGCCAGCAATCAGCCCCAGCATTTT